These T cell receptor beta chains were read from a single sample in a study of blood T cells in healthy people across ages. Each CDR3 protein is one row after TCRdb ran MiXCR on the 5' RACE reads. Of 650,000 to 1,000,000 distinct CDR3 sequences in the sample, 35% to 40% were seen once. The sample taken for sequencing was blood. These receptors came from a man aged 18 to 29 in good health. Both conserved end residues are part of each CDR3. The D gene is left open where the match is weak. For some rows the clone size is stated as once, few or many, or as a class when expanded; others skip it.

j_gene: TRBJ1-2
abundance: few
v_gene: TRBV4-1
d_gene: .
CDR3aa: CASSQESGRGRDGYTF
CDR3nt: TGCGCCAGCAGCCAAGAGTCAGGCAGGGGTAGGGATGGCTACACCTTC

j_gene: TRBJ1-1
abundance: .
v_gene: TRBV27
d_gene: .
CDR3aa: CASSFRGGITEAFF
CDR3nt: TGTGCCAGCAGTTTCCGTGGGGGTATCACGGAAGCTTTCTTT

j_gene: TRBJ1-1
abundance: few
v_gene: TRBV2
d_gene: TRBD1
CDR3aa: CASSEAEGAKAFF
CDR3nt: TGTGCCAGCAGTGAAGCGGAGGGGGCCAAAGCTTTCTTT

j_gene: TRBJ2-7
abundance: .
v_gene: TRBV20-1
d_gene: TRBD1
CDR3aa: CSANARDRASEQYF
CDR3nt: TGCAGTGCCAATGCCCGAGACAGGGCTTCCGAGCAGTACTTC

j_gene: TRBJ1-5
abundance: .
v_gene: TRBV20-1
d_gene: .
CDR3aa: CRARDEQLNQPQHF
CDR3nt: TGCAGGGCTAGAGATGAACAGCTCAATCAGCCCCAGCATTTT

j_gene: TRBJ2-5
abundance: .
v_gene: TRBV6-5
d_gene: TRBD2
CDR3aa: CASSHRLAGGQETQYF
CDR3nt: TGTGCCAGCAGTCACAGACTAGCGGGGGGACAAGAGACCCAGTACTTC

j_gene: TRBJ1-1
abundance: .
v_gene: TRBV5-1
d_gene: .
CDR3aa: CASSLETGTNTEAFF
CDR3nt: TGCGCCAGCAGCTTGGAGACAGGAACGAACACTGAAGCTTTCTTT

j_gene: TRBJ1-4
abundance: .
v_gene: TRBV7-8
d_gene: .
CDR3aa: CASSPYSTNEKLFF
CDR3nt: TGTGCCAGCAGCCCGTACTCAACTAATGAAAAACTGTTTTTT

j_gene: TRBJ1-1
abundance: .
v_gene: TRBV4-1
d_gene: .
CDR3aa: CASSQVSGSDTEAFF
CDR3nt: TGCGCCAGCAGCCAAGTGTCAGGGAGTGACACTGAAGCTTTCTTT

j_gene: TRBJ2-5
abundance: few
v_gene: TRBV4-2
d_gene: .
CDR3aa: CASSQEALRPETQYF
CDR3nt: TGTGCCAGCAGCCAAGAAGCGTTGAGGCCGGAGACCCAGTACTTC

j_gene: TRBJ2-1
abundance: .
v_gene: TRBV20-1
d_gene: TRBD1
CDR3aa: CSARAGTVYNEQFF
CDR3nt: TGCAGTGCCCGAGCCGGGACAGTCTACAATGAGCAGTTCTTC

j_gene: TRBJ2-1
abundance: few
v_gene: TRBV30
d_gene: TRBD2
CDR3aa: CAWSVLVVGGVYEQFF
CDR3nt: TGTGCCTGGAGTGTATTAGTGGTGGGGGGGGTCTATGAGCAGTTCTTC

j_gene: TRBJ2-1
abundance: .
v_gene: TRBV27
d_gene: TRBD1
CDR3aa: CASIPRDRAHNEQFF
CDR3nt: TGTGCCAGCATCCCCCGGGACAGGGCTCATAATGAGCAGTTCTTC

j_gene: TRBJ2-1
abundance: few
v_gene: TRBV19
d_gene: .
CDR3aa: CASCRRRGSSYNEQFF
CDR3nt: TGTGCCAGTTGCCGTCGGAGGGGGAGCTCCTACAATGAGCAGTTCTTC

j_gene: TRBJ2-5
abundance: .
v_gene: TRBV20-1
d_gene: .
CDR3aa: CSARPGLSLRETQYF
CDR3nt: TGCAGTGCGCGGCCGGGACTTTCTCTTCGTGAGACCCAGTACTTC

j_gene: TRBJ1-1
abundance: .
v_gene: TRBV5-1
d_gene: TRBD1
CDR3aa: CASSLDRGPRATEAFF
CDR3nt: TGCGCCAGCAGCCTGGACAGGGGGCCGCGGGCCACTGAAGCTTTCTTT

j_gene: TRBJ1-2
abundance: .
v_gene: TRBV12-3/TRBV12-4
d_gene: .
CDR3aa: CASSLGLGPMDYGYTF
CDR3nt: TGTGCCAGCAGTTTAGGATTAGGCCCGATGGACTATGGCTACACCTTC

j_gene: TRBJ1-2
abundance: many
v_gene: TRBV12-3/TRBV12-4
d_gene: TRBD1
CDR3aa: CASSYTGGRKSYGYTF
CDR3nt: TGTGCCAGCAGTTATACAGGGGGAAGAAAATCTTATGGCTACACCTTC

j_gene: TRBJ2-3
abundance: .
v_gene: TRBV20-1
d_gene: .
CDR3aa: CSANSGRDADTQYF
CDR3nt: TGCAGTGCTAACTCCGGGAGAGACGCAGATACGCAGTATTTT

j_gene: TRBJ1-4
abundance: .
v_gene: TRBV7-2
d_gene: .
CDR3aa: CASSLESGENEKLFF
CDR3nt: TGTGCCAGCAGCTTAGAGTCAGGAGAGAATGAAAAACTGTTTTTT

j_gene: TRBJ1-6
abundance: .
v_gene: TRBV5-1
d_gene: .
CDR3aa: CASSSSDGVLGSPLHF
CDR3nt: TGCGCCAGCAGCTCTTCGGACGGAGTTTTAGGTTCACCCCTCCACTTT

j_gene: TRBJ2-3
abundance: few
v_gene: TRBV12-3/TRBV12-4
d_gene: TRBD2
CDR3aa: CASSTGALIAGEEDTQYF
CDR3nt: TGTGCCAGCAGTACCGGGGCCCTTATAGCGGGGGAGGAGGATACGCAGTATTTT

j_gene: TRBJ1-5
abundance: once
v_gene: TRBV6-2/TRBV6-3
d_gene: TRBD1
CDR3aa: CASSYRQGVRSNQPQHF
CDR3nt: TGTGCCAGCAGTTATCGACAGGGGGTAAGGAGCAATCAGCCCCAGCATTTT

j_gene: TRBJ2-3
abundance: .
v_gene: TRBV3-1
d_gene: TRBD2
CDR3aa: CASSPGSGAGTDTQYF
CDR3nt: TGTGCCAGCAGCCCAGGTAGCGGGGCAGGCACAGATACGCAGTATTTT

j_gene: TRBJ2-4
abundance: .
v_gene: TRBV6-2/TRBV6-3
d_gene: .
CDR3aa: CASGRVDIQYF
CDR3nt: TGTGCCAGCGGCAGGGTGGACATTCAGTACTTC

j_gene: TRBJ2-4
abundance: few
v_gene: TRBV11-2
d_gene: TRBD1
CDR3aa: CASSSPRGSNIQYF
CDR3nt: TGTGCCAGCAGCTCCCCCAGGGGGTCGAACATTCAGTACTTC

j_gene: TRBJ1-1
abundance: .
v_gene: TRBV20-1
d_gene: .
CDR3aa: CSAPRRGTEAFF
CDR3nt: TGCAGTGCCCCCCGCCGGGGCACTGAAGCTTTCTTT